Below are 16 T cell receptor beta chains sequenced from a single sample in a study of T cell responses to AZD1222 COVID-19 vaccine. Produced via immunoSEQ multiplex PCR; TCRdb's table is partial and in-frame only. The sample contains over 150,000 clones, 75% to 95% of which appear only once. This specimen consisted of peripheral blood, obtained on day 0 of AZD1222 vaccination. These receptors were collected from an adult in good health.

CDR3 in DNA: TGTGCCAGCAGCTTAACGGAGACGGAGACCCAGTACTTC. It codes for CASSLTETETQYF. The chain carries TRBV11-2 and TRBJ2-5; D uncertain. Trimming pared 2 bases from V and 5 bases from J, leaving 9 bases between. Germline CDR1 reads SGHAT; CDR2 reads FQNNGV. The CDR3 covers 13 residues.

The chain carries TRBV27 and TRBJ1-2; TRBD1 aligns across 8 bases. The CDR3 runs 15 residues. The ends lost 0 bases at V and 10 bases at J; junction bases unmatched: 10. The germline gives CDR1 MNHEY, CDR2 SMNVEV (reference sequence). Written as DNA, the CDR3 is TGTGCCAGCAGTTTATCTGGCACCGGGACAGGAATCTACACCTTC. Translating it yields CASSLSGTGTGIYTF.

A single count supports this clone. The rearrangement uses TRBV6-5 and TRBJ2-7; no clear D. CDR3 size: 14 residues. Trimming stripped 0 bases from V and 3 bases from J, with 9 bases between. CDR1 and CDR2 (germline): MNHEY, SVGAGI. Here the CDR3 reads CASSYSHRDYEQYF. CDR3 DNA: TGTGCCAGCAGTTACTCCCACCGCGACTACGAGCAGTACTTC.

V is TRBV7-9 and J is TRBJ2-7; no definite D call. V gave up 1 base and J gave up 6 bases, with 13 bases separating them. This CDR3 has 14 amino acids. The germline CDR1 and CDR2 sequences are SEHNR and FQNEAQ (reference sequence). The CDR3 spells CASSLGADLGEQYF. CDR3 DNA: TGTGCCAGCAGCTTAGGTGCAGACCTGGGCGAGCAGTACTTC.

In the case of this clone: The sample has other DNA sequences that encode this CDR3 too. CDR3 nucleotide sequence: TGTGCCAGCAGCTTAGAGACAGGAGGGTACGAGCAGTACTTC. Translation gives CASSLETGGYEQYF. The genes are TRBV7-3 and TRBJ2-7, with D perhaps assigned TRBD1 or TRBD2 (6 bases each). The length of the CDR3 is 14 residues. V was clipped by 2 bases and J by 4 bases, with 12 bases between them. From germline, CDR1 is SGHTA and CDR2 FQGTGA.

J is TRBJ1-5 and V is TRBV10-3; 7 bases line up with TRBD1. Germline V gene data show CDR1 as ENHRY and CDR2 as SYGVKD. The CDR3 length is 12 residues. V was pared by 6 bases and J by 7 bases, with 3 bases of the junction left unmatched. DNA for the CDR3: TGTGCCATCAGCACAGGGGAACAGCCCCAGCATTTT. The encoded protein is CAISTGEQPQHF.

J is TRBJ2-3 and V is TRBV4-3; 11 nucleotides line up with TRBD2. The CDR3 runs 16 residues. J gave up 4 bases and V 0 bases, and 3 bases lay outside the gene matches. The germline V gene encodes CDR1 LGHNA and CDR2 YSLEER. The CDR3 DNA reads as TGCGCCAGCAGCCAAGATACTAGCGGGGGATCAGATACGCAGTATTTT. Amino acid sequence: CASSQDTSGGSDTQYF.

The chain uses TRBV2 and TRBJ2-2, with 9 bases identical to TRBD1. V lost 10 bases to trimming and J lost 5 bases; unmatched junction nucleotides: 5. Per germline, CDR1 SNHLY and CDR2 FYNNEI. The CDR3 spans 13 residues. The CDR3 bases are TGTGCCACGGACAGGGGACCTACCGGGGAGCTGTTTTTT. It encodes CATDRGPTGELFF.

This chain links TRBV25-1 with TRBJ1-4; D ambiguous. Deletions cut 3 bases from V and 6 bases from J, with 11 bases between. Germline values: CDR1 MGHDK, CDR2 SYGVNS. The CDR3 has 14 amino acids. CDR3 amino acids: CASSDDPGHEKLFF. For the CDR3, the DNA is TGTGCCAGCAGTGACGATCCAGGTCATGAAAAACTGTTTTTT.

The chain combines TRBV29-1 with TRBJ2-5; 11 positions agree with TRBD1. The V gene end was trimmed by 7 bases and the J gene end by 5 bases; junction bases not matched to a gene: 6. The CDR3 length is 13 residues. The germline V gene encodes CDR1 SQVTM and CDR2 ANQGSEA. The CDR3 DNA reads TGCAGCGCCCGGACAGGGGGCACTGAGACCCAGTACTTC. It encodes CSARTGGTETQYF.

The rearrangement uses TRBV29-1 and TRBJ2-5, with D hard to call. Per germline, CDR1 SQVTM and CDR2 ANQGSEA. This CDR3 has 13 residues. V was trimmed by 3 bases and J by 1 base, leaving 9 bases between them. CDR3 amino acids: CSVDILGQETQYF. In DNA, the CDR3 is TGCAGCGTTGACATCCTGGGCCAAGAGACCCAGTACTTC.

Only a few counts were recorded for this clone. The chain combines TRBV19 with TRBJ1-1; TRBD1 might be the D (5 bases). Trimming removed 3 bases at V and 0 bases at J, with 5 bases between. This CDR3 contains 13 residues. Germline V gene lookup returns CDR1 LNHDA and CDR2 SQIVND (reference sequence). The CDR3 DNA reads TGTGCCAGTAGTATGACAGTGAACACTGAAGCTTTCTTT. Its translation: CASSMTVNTEAFF.

This chain connects TRBV18 to TRBJ1-3; D unresolved. CDR1 is KGHSH and CDR2 is LQKENI in the germline V gene. The CDR3 is 15 residues long. Between the trimmed V and J ends, which lost 1 base and 2 bases, there was a span of 9 bases. CDR3 DNA: TGTGCCAGCTCACCACTGTGGGCGCCTGGAAACACCATATATTTT. Translated, it gives CASSPLWAPGNTIYF.

This chain connects TRBV27 to TRBJ1-5; a weak D match, TRBD1 (6 bases). V was cut by 6 bases and J by 0 bases, with 9 bases left in between. Germline V gene data show CDR1 as MNHEY and CDR2 as SMNVEV (reference sequence). The CDR3 runs 14 residues. CDR3 in DNA: TGTGCCAGCAGCTTACAGGGTAGCAATCAGCCCCAGCATTTT. Protein sequence: CASSLQGSNQPQHF.

Here the CDR3 reads CASSYTVYRTEAFF. CDR3 coding DNA: TGTGCCAGCAGTTACACCGTTTATAGGACTGAAGCTTTCTTT. The V call is TRBV6-5, the J call TRBJ1-1, with no clear D. V lost 2 bases to trimming and J lost 5 bases, with 12 bases between them. There are 14 residues in the CDR3. Germline assignment: CDR1 MNHEY and CDR2 SVGAGI.

This sequence joins TRBV30 and TRBJ2-7; D is unresolved. This CDR3 comprises 12 residues. Germline values: CDR1 GTSNPN, CDR2 SVGIG (reference sequence). V lost 2 bases to trimming and J lost 7 bases, with 12 bases between them. The chain's CDR3 is CAWSNGKQEQYF. CDR3 in DNA: TGTGCCTGGAGTAACGGCAAGCAGGAGCAGTACTTC. Looking up the rest from reference TRBV30 and TRBJ2-7 gives the full variable domain: SQTIHQWPATLVQPVGSPLSLECTVEGTSNPNLYWYRQAAGRGLQLLFYSVGIGQISSEVPQNLSASRPQDRQFILSSKKLLLSDSGFYLCAWSNGKQEQYFGPGTRLTVT.